This T cell receptor beta chain was observed in a study of blood T cell repertoires in COVID-19. On the study more broadly: Nucleic acid was either cDNA or gDNA, and it came from T cells, B-cell-depleted T cells, or PBMCs.

In the authors' methods: Amplified reference gene primers provided the basis for estimating nucleated cell counts. Using immunoSEQ multiplex PCR, the repertoire was profiled, and TCRdb retains in-frame clones only, with some absent. V, J and clone size reflect that table, while D and trimming were determined from the DNA. The sample shows more than 300,000 clones, over 75% of them seen only once. Living in 24 US areas, the participants were between 18 and 89 years of age. The sequencing sample was made of PBMCs or T cells enriched from blood (not recorded which). The TCR was taken from a man in his forties or fifties in a cohort exposed to, infected with or recovered from COVID-19 (not recorded which).

The CDR3 bases are TGTGCCAGCAGCTTATCCGGGGGGGGCAATGAGCAGTTCTTC. Encoded protein: CASSLSGGGNEQFF. The chain carries TRBV11-2 and TRBJ2-1, with 8 bases aligning to TRBD2. The length of the CDR3 is 14 residues. CDR1 is SGHAT, CDR2 FQNNGV, per germline. V shed 2 bases and J 6 bases; nucleotides not matched to a gene: 3.